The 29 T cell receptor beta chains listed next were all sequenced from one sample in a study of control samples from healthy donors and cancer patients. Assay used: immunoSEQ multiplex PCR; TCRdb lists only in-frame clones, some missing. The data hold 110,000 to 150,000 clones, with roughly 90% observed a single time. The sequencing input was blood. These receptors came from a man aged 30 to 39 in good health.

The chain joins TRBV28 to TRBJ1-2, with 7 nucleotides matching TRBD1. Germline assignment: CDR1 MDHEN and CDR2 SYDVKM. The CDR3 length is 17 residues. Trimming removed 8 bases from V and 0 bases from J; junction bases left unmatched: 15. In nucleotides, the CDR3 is TGTGCCAGCGTCTCCCAGGGGGAGTATTTCGCTAACTATGGCTACACCTTC. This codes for CASVSQGEYFANYGYTF.

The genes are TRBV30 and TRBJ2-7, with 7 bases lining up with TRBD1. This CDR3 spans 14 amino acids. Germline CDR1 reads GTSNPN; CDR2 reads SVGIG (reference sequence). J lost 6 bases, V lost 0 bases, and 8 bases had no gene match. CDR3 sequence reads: CAWSVKGAGGEQYF. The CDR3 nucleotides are TGTGCCTGGAGTGTAAAGGGGGCTGGTGGCGAGCAGTACTTC.

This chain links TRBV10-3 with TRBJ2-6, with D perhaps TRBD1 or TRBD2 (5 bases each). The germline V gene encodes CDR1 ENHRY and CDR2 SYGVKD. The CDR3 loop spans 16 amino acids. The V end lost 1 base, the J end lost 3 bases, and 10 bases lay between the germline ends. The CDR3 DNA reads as TGTGCCATCAGTGAGTTAGAGGGGAGTGGGGCCAACGTCCTGACTTTC. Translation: CAISELEGSGANVLTF.

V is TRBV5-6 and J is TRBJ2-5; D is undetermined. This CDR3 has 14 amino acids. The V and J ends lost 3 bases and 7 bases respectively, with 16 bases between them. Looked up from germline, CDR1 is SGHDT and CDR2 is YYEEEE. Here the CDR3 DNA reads TGTGCCAGCAGCTCCCCGGACGGAATGGGGACCCAGTACTTC. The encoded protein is CASSSPDGMGTQYF.

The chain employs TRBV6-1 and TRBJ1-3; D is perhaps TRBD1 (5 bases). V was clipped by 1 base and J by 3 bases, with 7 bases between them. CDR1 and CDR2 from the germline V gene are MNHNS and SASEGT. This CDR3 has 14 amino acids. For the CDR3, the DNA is TGTGCCAGCAGTGAAGGGACAATTGGAAACACCATATATTTT. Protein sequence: CASSEGTIGNTIYF.

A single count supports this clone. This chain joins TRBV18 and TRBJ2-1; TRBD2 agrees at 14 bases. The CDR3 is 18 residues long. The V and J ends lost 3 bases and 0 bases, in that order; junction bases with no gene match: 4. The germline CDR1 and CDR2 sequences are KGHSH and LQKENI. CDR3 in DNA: TGTGCCAGCTCACCGACTAGCGGGAGGGAAAGCTCCTACAATGAGCAGTTCTTC. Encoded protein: CASSPTSGRESSYNEQFF.

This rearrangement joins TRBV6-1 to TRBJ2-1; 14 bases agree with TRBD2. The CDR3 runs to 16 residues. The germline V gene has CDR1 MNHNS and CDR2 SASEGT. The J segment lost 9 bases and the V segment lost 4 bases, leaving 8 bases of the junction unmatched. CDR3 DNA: TGTGCCAGCAGTGGGGGGCCGGGACTAGCGGGAGTTGAGCAGTTCTTC. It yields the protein CASSGGPGLAGVEQFF.

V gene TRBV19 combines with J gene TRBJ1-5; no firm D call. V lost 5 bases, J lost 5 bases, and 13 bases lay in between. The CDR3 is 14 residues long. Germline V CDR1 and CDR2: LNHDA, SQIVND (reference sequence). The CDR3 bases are TGTGCCAGTAGTCCCATTCCGAACGATCAGCCCCAGCATTTT. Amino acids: CASSPIPNDQPQHF.

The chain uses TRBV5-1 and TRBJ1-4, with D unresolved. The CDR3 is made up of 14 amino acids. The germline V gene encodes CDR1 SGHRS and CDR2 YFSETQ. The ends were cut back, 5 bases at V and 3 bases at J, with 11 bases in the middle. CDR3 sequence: CASSFSGANEKLFF. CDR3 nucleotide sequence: TGCGCCAGCAGTTTCTCTGGAGCTAATGAAAAACTGTTTTTT.

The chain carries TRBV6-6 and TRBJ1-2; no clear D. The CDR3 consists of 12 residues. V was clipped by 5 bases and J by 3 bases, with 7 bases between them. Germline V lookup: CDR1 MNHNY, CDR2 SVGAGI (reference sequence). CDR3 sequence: CASSHIDYGYTF. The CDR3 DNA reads TGTGCCAGCAGTCATATCGACTATGGCTACACCTTC.

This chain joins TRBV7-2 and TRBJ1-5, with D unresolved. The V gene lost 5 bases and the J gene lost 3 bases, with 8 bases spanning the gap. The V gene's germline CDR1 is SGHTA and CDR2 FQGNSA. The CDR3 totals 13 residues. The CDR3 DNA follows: TGTGCCAGCAGCCCACGACCCAATCAGCCCCAGCATTTT. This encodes CASSPRPNQPQHF.

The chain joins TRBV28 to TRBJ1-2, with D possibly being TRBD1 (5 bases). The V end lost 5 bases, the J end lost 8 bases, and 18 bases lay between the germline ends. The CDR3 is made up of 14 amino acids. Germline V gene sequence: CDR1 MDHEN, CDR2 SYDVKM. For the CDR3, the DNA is TGTGCCAGCAGTGTCCCAGGGATGACCTCGGGCTACACCTTC. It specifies CASSVPGMTSGYTF.

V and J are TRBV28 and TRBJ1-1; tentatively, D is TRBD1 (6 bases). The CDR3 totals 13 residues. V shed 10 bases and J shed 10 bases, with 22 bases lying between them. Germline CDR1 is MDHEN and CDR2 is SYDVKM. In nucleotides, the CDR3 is TGTGCCACCACGAGGGGGGGCAATTCAAGAGCTTTCTTT. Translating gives CATTRGGNSRAFF. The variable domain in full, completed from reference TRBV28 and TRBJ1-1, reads DVKVTQSSRYLVKRTGEKVFLECVQDMDHENMFWYRQDPGLGLRLIYFSYDVKMKEKGDIPEGYSVSREKKERFSLILESASTNQTSMYLCATTRGGNSRAFFGQGTRLTVV.

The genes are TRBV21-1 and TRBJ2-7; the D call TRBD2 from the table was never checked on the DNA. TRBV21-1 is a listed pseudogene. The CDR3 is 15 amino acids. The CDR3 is CASSKVSGSRYEQYF. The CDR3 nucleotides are TGTGCCAGCAGCAAAGTGTCCGGGAGTAGGTACGAGCAGTACTTC.

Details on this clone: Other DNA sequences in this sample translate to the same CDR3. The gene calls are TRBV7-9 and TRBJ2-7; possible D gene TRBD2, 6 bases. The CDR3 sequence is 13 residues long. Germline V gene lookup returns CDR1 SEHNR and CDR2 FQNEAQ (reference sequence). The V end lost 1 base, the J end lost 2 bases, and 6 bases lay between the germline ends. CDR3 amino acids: CASSLGTTYEQYF. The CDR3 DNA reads TGTGCCAGCAGCTTAGGGACTACCTACGAGCAGTACTTC. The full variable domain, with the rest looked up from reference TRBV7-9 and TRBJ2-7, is DTGVSQNPRHKITKRGQNVTFRCDPISEHNRLYWYRQTLGQGPEFLTYFQNEAQLEKSRLLSDRFSAERPKGSFSTLEIQRTEQGDSAMYLCASSLGTTYEQYFGPGTRLTVT.

CDR3 DNA sequence: TGCGCCAGCAGTGATCAGTGGACTAGCCTGGATACGCAGTATTTT. Amino acids: CASSDQWTSLDTQYF. The genes are TRBV10-1 and TRBJ2-3; 8 bases are shared with TRBD2. The germline V gene encodes CDR1 WNHNN and CDR2 SYGVQD (reference sequence). The CDR3 runs 15 residues. The V and J ends lost 3 bases and 6 bases, in that order; junction bases with no gene match: 8.

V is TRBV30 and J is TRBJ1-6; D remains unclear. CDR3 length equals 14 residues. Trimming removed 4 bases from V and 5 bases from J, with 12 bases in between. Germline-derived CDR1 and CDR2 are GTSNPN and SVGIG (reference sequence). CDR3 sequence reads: CAWTRRINNSPLHF. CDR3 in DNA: TGTGCCTGGACCAGACGGATTAATAATTCACCCCTCCACTTT. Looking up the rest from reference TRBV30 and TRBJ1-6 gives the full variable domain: SQTIHQWPATLVQPVGSPLSLECTVEGTSNPNLYWYRQAAGRGLQLLFYSVGIGQISSEVPQNLSASRPQDRQFILSSKKLLLSDSGFYLCAWTRRINNSPLHFGNGTRLTVT.

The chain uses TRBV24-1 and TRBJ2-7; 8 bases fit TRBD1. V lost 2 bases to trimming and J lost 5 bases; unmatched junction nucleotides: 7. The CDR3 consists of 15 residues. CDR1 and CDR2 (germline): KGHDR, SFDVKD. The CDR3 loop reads CATSDSSAGGHEQYF. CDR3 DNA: TGTGCCACCAGTGATTCGTCGGCAGGGGGCCACGAGCAGTACTTC.

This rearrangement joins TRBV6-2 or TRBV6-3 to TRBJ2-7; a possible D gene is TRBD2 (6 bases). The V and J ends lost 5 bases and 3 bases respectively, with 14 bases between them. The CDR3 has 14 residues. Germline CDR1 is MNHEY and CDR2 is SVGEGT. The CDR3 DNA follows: TGTGCCAGCAGTGATCGGGAGTTCAACTACGAGCAGTACTTC. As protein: CASSDREFNYEQYF.

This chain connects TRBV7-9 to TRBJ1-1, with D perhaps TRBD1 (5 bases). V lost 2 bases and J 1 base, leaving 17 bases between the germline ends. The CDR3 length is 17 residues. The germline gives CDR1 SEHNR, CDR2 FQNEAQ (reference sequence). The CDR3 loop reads CASSLRTSGTGNTEAFF. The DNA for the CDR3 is TGTGCCAGCAGCTTAAGGACTTCCGGGACGGGGAACACTGAAGCTTTCTTT.

CDR3 protein: CATSGQLGNTIYF. Here the CDR3 DNA reads TGTGCCACTTCCGGACAGTTAGGAAACACCATATATTTT. This chain joins TRBV15 and TRBJ1-3; a weak D match, TRBD1 (6 bases). V dropped 9 bases and J dropped 4 bases, with 13 bases sitting between them. Looked up from germline, CDR1 is LNHNV and CDR2 is YYDKDF (reference sequence). This CDR3 has 13 residues.

The CDR3 DNA sequence: TGTGCCAGCAGCTTGGTCAACAATGAGCAGTTCTTC. Translating it yields CASSLVNNEQFF. The V gene is TRBV5-4, the J gene TRBJ2-1; the D is unclear. CDR3 size: 12 residues. Germline loops: CDR1 SGHNT, CDR2 YYREEE (reference sequence). Trimming left V 0 bases short and J 5 bases short, with 3 bases between.

The CDR3 spells CASSPGRGDNQPQHF. Here the CDR3 DNA reads TGTGCCAGCAGCCCCGGCAGGGGTGACAATCAGCCCCAGCATTTT. This chain links TRBV7-9 with TRBJ1-5; possible D gene TRBD1, 6 bases. CDR1 and CDR2 from the germline V gene are SEHNR and FQNEAQ (reference sequence). CDR3 length: 15 amino acids. With 5 bases removed from V and 3 bases from J, the gap between germline ends came to 14 bases.

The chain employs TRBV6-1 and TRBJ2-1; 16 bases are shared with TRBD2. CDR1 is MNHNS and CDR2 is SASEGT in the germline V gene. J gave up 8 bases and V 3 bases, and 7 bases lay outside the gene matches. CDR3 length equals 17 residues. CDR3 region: CASSDTLGLAGGYEQFF. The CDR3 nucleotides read TGTGCCAGCAGTGATACCCTGGGACTAGCGGGAGGGTATGAGCAGTTCTTC.

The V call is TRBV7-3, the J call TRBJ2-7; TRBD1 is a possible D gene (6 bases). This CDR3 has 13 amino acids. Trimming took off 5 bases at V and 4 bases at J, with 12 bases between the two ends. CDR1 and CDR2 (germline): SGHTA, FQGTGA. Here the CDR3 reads CASSPHREYEQYF. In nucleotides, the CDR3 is TGTGCCAGCAGCCCTCACAGGGAGTACGAGCAGTACTTC. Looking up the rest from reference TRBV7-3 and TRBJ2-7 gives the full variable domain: GAGVSQTPSNKVTEKGKYVELRCDPISGHTALYWYRQSLGQGPEFLIYFQGTGAADDSGLPNDRFFAVRPEGSVSTLKIQRTERGDSAVYLCASSPHREYEQYFGPGTRLTVT.

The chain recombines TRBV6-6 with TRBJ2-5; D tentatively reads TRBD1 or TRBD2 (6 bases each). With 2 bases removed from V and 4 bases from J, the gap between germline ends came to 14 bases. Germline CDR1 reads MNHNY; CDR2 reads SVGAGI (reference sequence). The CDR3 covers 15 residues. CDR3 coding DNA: TGTGCCAGCAGTTACCAGGCGGAGGGGGGAGAGACCCAGTACTTC. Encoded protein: CASSYQAEGGETQYF.

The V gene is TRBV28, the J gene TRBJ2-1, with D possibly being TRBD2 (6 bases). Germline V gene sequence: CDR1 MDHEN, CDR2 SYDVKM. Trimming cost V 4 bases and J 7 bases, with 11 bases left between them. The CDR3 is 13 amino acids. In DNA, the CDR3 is TGTGCCAGCAGTTGGGGGGTCAAGAATGAGCAGTTCTTC. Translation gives CASSWGVKNEQFF.

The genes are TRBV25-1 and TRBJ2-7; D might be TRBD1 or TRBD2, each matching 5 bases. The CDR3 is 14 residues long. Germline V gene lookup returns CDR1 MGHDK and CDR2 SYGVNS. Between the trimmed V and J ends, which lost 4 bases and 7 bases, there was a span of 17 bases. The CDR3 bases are TGTGCCAGCAGTGTATCCCTCCCATGGGGGGAGCAGTACTTC. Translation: CASSVSLPWGEQYF.

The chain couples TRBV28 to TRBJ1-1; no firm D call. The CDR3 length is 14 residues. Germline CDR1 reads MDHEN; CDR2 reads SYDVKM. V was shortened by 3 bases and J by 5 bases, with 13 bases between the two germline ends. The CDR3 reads CASSLGYVGTEAFF. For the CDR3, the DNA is TGTGCCAGCAGTTTGGGGTACGTAGGGACTGAAGCTTTCTTT.